This entry concerns a single T cell receptor beta chain. The data were obtained in a study of technical replicates of blood from a few donors. Here immunoSEQ multiplex PCR was the method, and the copy in TCRdb shows in-frame clones only, minus some. The sample has more than 80,000 clones, 85% to 95% seen once. CDR1 MDHEN and CDR2 SYDVKM come from the germline V gene. This CDR3 spans 14 amino acids. V shed 9 bases, J shed 5 bases, and the junction held 13 bases outside the gene matches. The TCR was taken from a human donor in good health. The sequenced material came from T cells isolated from PBMCs. The chain links TRBV28 to TRBJ2-7, with 7 positions matching TRBD1. CDR3 loop: CASYAVTGRHEQYF. CDR3 DNA sequence: TGTGCCAGTTACGCAGTGACAGGGAGACACGAGCAGTACTTC.